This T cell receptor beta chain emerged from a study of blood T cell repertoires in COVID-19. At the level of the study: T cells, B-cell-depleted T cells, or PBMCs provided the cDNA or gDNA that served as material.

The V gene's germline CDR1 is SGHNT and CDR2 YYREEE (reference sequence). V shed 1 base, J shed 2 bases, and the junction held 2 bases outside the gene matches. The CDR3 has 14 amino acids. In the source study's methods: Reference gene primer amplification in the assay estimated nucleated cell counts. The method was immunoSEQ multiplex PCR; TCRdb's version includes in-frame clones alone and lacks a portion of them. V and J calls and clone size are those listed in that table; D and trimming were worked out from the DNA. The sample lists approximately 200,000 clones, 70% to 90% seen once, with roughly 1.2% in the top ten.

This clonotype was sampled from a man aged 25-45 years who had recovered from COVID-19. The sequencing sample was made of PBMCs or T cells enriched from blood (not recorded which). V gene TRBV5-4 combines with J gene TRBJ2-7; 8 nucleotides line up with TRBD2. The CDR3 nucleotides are TGTGCCAGCAGCTTGAATAGCGGGACCTACGAGCAGTACTTC. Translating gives CASSLNSGTYEQYF.